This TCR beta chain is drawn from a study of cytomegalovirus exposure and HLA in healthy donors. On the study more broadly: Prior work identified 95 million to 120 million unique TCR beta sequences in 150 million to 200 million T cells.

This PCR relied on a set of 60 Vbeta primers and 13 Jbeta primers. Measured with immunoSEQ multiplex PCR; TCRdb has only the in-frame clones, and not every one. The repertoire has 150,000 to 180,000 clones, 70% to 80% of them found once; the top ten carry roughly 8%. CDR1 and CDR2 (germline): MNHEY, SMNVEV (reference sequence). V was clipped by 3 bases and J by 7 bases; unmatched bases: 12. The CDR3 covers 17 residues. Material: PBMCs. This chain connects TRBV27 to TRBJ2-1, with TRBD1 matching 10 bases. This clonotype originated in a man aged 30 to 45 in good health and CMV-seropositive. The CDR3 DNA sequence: TGTGCCAGCAGTTTCGCCCCCGACAGGGGGCGAGGTAATGAGCAGTTCTTC. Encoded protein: CASSFAPDRGRGNEQFF.